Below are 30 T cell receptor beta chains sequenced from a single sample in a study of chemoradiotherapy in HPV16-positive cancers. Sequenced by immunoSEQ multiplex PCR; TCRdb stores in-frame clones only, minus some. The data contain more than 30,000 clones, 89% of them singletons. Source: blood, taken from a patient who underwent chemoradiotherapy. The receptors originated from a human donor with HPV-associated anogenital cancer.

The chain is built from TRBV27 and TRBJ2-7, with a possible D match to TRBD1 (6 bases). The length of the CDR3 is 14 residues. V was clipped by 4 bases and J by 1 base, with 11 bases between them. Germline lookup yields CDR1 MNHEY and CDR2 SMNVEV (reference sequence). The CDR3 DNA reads TGTGCCAGCAGTTCCTTGACAGGTTCCTACGAGCAGTACTTC. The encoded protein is CASSSLTGSYEQYF.

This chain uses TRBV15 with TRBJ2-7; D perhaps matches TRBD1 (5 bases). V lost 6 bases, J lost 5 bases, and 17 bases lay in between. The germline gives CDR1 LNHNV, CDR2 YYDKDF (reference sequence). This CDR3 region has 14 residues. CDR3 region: CATRGGLGLNEQYF. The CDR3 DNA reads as TGTGCCACCAGGGGTGGTTTGGGGCTCAACGAGCAGTACTTC.

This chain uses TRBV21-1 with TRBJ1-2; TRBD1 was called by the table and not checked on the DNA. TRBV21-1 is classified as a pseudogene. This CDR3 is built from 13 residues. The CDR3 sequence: CATTGQGARGYTF. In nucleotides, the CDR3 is TGTGCCACTACGGGACAGGGGGCGCGGGGCTACACCTTC.

The chain's CDR3 is CASRPSGGPTDTQYF. The CDR3 nucleotides are TGTGCCAGCAGGCCTAGCGGGGGGCCAACAGATACGCAGTATTTT. V and J are TRBV9 and TRBJ2-3; 11 positions match TRBD2. CDR3 length equals 15 residues. Trimming removed 5 bases from V and 3 bases from J; junction bases left unmatched: 5. The germline gives CDR1 SGDLS, CDR2 YYNGEE.

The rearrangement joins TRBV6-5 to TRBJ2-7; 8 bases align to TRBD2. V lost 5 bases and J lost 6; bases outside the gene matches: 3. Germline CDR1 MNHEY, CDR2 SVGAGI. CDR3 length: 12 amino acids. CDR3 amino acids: CASSRGGSEQYF. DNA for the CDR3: TGTGCCAGCAGTCGCGGGGGGAGCGAGCAGTACTTC.

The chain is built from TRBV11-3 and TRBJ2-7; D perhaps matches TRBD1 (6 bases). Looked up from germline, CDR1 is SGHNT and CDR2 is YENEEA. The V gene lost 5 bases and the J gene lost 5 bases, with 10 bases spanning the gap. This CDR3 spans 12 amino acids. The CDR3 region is CASSGRGNEQYF. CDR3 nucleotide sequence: TGTGCCAGCAGCGGTAGGGGGAACGAGCAGTACTTC. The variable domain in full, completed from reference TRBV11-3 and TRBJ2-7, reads EAGVVQSPRYKIIEKKQPVAFWCNPISGHNTLYWYLQNLGQGPELLIRYENEEAVDDSQLPKDRFSAERLKGVDSTLKIQPAELGDSAVYLCASSGRGNEQYFGPGTRLTVT.

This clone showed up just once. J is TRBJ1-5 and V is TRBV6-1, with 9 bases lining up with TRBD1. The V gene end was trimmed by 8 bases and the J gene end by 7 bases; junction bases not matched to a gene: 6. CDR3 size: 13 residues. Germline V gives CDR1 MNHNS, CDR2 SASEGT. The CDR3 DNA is TGTGCCAGCGGGGACAGGGTGGGACAGCCCCAGCATTTT. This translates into CASGDRVGQPQHF.

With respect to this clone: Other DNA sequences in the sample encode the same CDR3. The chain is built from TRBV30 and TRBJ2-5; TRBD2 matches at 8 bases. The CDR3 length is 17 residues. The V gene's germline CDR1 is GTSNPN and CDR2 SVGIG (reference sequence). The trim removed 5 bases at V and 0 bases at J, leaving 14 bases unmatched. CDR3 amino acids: CAWRGSSGGGYQETQYF. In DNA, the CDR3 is TGTGCCTGGCGGGGATCCTCCGGGGGGGGGTACCAAGAGACCCAGTACTTC.

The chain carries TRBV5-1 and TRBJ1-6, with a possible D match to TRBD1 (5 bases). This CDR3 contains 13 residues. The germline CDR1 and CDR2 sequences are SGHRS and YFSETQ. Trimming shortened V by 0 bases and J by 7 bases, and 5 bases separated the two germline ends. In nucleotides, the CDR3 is TGCGCCAGCAGCTTGGAGGGGAATTCACCCCTCCACTTT. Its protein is CASSLEGNSPLHF.

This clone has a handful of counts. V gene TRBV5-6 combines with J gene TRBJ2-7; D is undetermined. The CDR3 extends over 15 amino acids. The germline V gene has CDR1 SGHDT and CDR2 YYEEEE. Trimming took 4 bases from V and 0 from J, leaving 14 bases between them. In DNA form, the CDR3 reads TGTGCCAGCAGCCGTCTCGTAGGTGTCTCCTACGAGCAGTACTTC. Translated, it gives CASSRLVGVSYEQYF.

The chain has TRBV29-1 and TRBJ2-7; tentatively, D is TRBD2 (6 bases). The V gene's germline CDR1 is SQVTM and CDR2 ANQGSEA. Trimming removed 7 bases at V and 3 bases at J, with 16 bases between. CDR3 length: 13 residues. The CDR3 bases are TGCAGCGCCAGACAGCGGGTTGACTACGAGCAGTACTTC. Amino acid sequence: CSARQRVDYEQYF.

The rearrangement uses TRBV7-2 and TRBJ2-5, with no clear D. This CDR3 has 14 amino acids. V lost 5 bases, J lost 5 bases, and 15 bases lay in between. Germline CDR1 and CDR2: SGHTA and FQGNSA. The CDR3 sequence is CASSARVDGETQYF. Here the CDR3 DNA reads TGTGCCAGCAGCGCACGTGTGGACGGGGAGACCCAGTACTTC.

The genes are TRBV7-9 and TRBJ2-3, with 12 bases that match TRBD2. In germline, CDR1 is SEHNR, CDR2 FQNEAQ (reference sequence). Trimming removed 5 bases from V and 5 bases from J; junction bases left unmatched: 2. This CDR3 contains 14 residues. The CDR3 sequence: CASSPGLAGDTQYF. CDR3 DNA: TGTGCCAGCAGCCCGGGACTAGCGGGAGATACGCAGTATTTT.

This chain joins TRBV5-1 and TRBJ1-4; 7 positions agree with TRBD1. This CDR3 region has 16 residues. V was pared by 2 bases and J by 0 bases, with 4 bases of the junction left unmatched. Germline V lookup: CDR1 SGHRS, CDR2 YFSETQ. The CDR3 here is CASSFQGDATNEKLFF. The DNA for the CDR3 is TGCGCCAGCAGCTTTCAGGGGGATGCAACTAATGAAAAACTGTTTTTT.

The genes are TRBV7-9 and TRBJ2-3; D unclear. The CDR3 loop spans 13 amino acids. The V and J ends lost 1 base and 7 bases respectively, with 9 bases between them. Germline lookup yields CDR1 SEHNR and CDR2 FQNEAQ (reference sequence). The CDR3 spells CASSLGAPYTQYF. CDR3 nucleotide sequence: TGTGCCAGCAGCTTAGGTGCCCCTTATACGCAGTATTTT.

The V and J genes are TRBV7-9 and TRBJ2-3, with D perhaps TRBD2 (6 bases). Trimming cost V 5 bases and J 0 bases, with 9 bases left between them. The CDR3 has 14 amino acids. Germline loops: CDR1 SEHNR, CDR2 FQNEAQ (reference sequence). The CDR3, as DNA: TGTGCCAGCAGCCTGGGGACTAGCACAGATACGCAGTATTTT. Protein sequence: CASSLGTSTDTQYF.

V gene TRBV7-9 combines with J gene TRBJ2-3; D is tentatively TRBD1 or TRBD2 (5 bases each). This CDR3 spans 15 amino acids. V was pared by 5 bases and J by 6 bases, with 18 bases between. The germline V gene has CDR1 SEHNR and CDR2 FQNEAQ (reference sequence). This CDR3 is CASSAMGDPGDTQYF. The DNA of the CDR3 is TGTGCCAGCAGCGCAATGGGGGACCCCGGGGATACGCAGTATTTT.

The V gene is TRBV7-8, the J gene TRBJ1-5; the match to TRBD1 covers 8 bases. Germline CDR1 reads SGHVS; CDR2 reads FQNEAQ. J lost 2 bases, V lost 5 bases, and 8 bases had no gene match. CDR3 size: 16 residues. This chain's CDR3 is CASSLLMDRGNQPQHF. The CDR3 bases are TGTGCCAGCAGCCTTCTAATGGACAGGGGCAATCAGCCCCAGCATTTT.

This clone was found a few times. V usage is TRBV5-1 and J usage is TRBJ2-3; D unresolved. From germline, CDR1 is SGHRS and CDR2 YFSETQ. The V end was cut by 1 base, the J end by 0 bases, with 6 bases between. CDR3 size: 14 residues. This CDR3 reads CASSLQLSTDTQYF. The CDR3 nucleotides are TGCGCCAGCAGCTTGCAGTTAAGCACAGATACGCAGTATTTT.

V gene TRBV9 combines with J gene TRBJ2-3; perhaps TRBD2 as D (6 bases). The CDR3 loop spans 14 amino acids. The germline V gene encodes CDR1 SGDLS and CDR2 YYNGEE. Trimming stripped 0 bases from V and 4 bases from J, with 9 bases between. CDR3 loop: CASSVGTGADTQYF. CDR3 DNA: TGTGCCAGCAGCGTAGGGACGGGGGCAGATACGCAGTATTTT.

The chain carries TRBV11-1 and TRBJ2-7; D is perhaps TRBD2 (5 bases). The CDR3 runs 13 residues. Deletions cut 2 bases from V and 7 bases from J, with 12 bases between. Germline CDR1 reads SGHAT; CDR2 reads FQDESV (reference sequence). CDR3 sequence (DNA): TGTGCCAGCAGCTTAAGATCGGGGTCGGAGCAGTACTTC. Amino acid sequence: CASSLRSGSEQYF. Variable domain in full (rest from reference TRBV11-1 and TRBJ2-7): EAEVAQSPRYKITEKSQAVAFWCDPISGHATLYWYRQILGQGPELLVQFQDESVVDDSQLPKDRFSAERLKGVDSTLKIQPAELGDSAMYLCASSLRSGSEQYFGPGTRLTVT.

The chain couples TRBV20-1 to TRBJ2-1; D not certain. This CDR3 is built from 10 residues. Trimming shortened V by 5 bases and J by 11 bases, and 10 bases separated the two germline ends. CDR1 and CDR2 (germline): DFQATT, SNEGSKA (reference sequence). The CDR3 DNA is TGCAGTGCTGCTGGCGCCCAGCAGTTCTTC. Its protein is CSAAGAQQFF.

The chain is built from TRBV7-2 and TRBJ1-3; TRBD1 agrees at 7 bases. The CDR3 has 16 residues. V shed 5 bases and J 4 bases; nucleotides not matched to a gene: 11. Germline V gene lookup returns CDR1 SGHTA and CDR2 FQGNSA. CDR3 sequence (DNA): TGTGCCAGCAGCACCCGACAGGGATCAGGGGGAAACACCATATATTTT. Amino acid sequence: CASSTRQGSGGNTIYF. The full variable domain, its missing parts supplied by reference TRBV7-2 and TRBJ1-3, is GAGVSQSPSNKVTEKGKDVELRCDPISGHTALYWYRQSLGQGLEFLIYFQGNSAPDKSGLPSDRFSAERTGGSVSTLTIQRTQQEDSAVYLCASSTRQGSGGNTIYFGEGSWLTVV.

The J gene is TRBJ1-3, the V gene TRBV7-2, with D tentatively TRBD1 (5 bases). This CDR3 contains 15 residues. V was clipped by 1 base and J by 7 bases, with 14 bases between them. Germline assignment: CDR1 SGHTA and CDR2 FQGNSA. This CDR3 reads CASSLDLIGVNTIYF. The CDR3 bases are TGTGCCAGCAGCTTAGATCTAATAGGGGTCAACACCATATATTTT.

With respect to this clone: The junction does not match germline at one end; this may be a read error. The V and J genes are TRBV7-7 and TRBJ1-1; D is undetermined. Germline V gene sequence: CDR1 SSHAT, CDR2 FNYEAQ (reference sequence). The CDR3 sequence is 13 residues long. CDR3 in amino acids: CASSQNPATEAFF. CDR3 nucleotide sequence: TGTGCTAGCAGTCAGAACCCGGCAACCGAAGCTTTCTTT. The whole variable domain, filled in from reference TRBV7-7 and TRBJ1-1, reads GAGVSQSPRYKVTKRGQDVTLRCDPISSHATLYWYQQALGQGPEFLTYFNYEAQPDKSGLPSDRFSAERPEGSISTLTIQRTEQRDSAMYRCASSQNPATEAFFGQGTRLTVV.

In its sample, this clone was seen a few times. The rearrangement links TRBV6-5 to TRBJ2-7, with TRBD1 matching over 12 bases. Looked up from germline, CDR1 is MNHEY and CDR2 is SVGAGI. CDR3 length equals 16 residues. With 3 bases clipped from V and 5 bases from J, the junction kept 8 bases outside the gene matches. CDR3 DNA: TGTGCCAGCAGTTATAGGTACGGGACAGGGGGCGACGAGCAGTACTTC. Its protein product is CASSYRYGTGGDEQYF.

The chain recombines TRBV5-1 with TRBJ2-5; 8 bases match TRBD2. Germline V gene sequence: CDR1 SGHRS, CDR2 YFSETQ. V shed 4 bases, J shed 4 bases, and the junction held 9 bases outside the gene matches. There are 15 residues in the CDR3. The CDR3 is CASSGDGGAVETQYF. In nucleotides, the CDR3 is TGCGCCAGCAGCGGAGACGGGGGGGCCGTAGAGACCCAGTACTTC. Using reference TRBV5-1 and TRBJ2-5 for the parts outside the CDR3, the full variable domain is KAGVTQTPRYLIKTRGQQVTLSCSPISGHRSVSWYQQTPGQGLQFLFEYFSETQRNKGNFPGRFSGRQFSNSRSEMNVSTLELGDSALYLCASSGDGGAVETQYFGPGTRLLVL.

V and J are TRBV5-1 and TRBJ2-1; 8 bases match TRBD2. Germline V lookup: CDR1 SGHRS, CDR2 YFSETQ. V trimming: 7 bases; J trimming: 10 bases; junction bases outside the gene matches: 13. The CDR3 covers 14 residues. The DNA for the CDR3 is TGCGCCAGCTACACCCAGGTAGCGGGGCGGGAGCAGTTCTTC. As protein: CASYTQVAGREQFF.

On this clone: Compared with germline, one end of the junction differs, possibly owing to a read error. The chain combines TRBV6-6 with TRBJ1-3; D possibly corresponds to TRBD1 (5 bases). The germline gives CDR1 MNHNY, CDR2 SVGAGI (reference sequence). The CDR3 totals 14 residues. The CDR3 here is CANSFDSSGNTIYF. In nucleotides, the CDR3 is TGTGCCAACAGTTTTGACAGCTCTGGAAACACCATATATTTT.

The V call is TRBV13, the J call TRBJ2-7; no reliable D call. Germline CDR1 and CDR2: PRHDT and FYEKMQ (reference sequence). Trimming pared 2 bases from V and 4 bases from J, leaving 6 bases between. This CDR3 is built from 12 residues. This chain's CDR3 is CASSLNRYEQYF. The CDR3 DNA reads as TGTGCCAGCAGCTTAAACAGATACGAGCAGTACTTC.